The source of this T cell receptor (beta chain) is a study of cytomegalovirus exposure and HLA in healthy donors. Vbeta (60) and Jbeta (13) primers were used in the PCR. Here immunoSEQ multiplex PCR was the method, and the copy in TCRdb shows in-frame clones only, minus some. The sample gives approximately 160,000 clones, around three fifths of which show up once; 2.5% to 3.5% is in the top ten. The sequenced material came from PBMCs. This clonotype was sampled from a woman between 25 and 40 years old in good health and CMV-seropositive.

The CDR3 loop is CASSLGYGLTNTEAFF. In DNA, the CDR3 is TGTGCCAGCAGCTTAGGGTACGGATTGACTAACACTGAAGCTTTCTTT. The V and J genes are TRBV11-2 and TRBJ1-1, with D hard to call. Looked up from germline, CDR1 is SGHAT and CDR2 is FQNNGV. This CDR3 is 16 amino acids long. V dropped 1 base and J dropped 2 bases, with 14 bases sitting between them. The full variable domain, in which reference TRBV11-2 and TRBJ1-1 provide the parts outside the CDR3, is EAGVAQSPRYKIIEKRQSVAFWCNPISGHATLYWYQQILGQGPKLLIQFQNNGVVDDSQLPKDRFSAERLKGVDSTLKIQPAKLEDSAVYLCASSLGYGLTNTEAFFGQGTRLTVV.